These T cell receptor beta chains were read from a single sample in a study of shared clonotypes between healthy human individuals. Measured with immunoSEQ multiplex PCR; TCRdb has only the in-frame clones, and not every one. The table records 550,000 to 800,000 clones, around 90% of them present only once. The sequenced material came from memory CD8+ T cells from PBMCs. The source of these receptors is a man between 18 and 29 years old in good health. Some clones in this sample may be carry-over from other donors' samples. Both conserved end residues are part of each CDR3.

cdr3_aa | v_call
CANRPGDRSYGYTF | TRBV10-3
CAISEWGGYSNQPQHF | TRBV10-3
CASSEWGRGGNQPQHF | TRBV6-1
CASTPDILEDSYNEQFF | TRBV28
CATSRSGHSTGELFF | TRBV15
CASSVAHSGSSYEQYF | TRBV9
CASSERQDSSYNEQFF | TRBV2
CASSYRDITDTQYF | TRBV6-5
CASSVGTSLDEQFF | TRBV9
CASSPNRGKGANVLTF | TRBV13
CASSSWGYEQYF | TRBV19
CASSISLNSLAYEQYF | TRBV19
CASSSSAGELFF | TRBV7-9
CASSGREDEQYF | TRBV5-5
CASSNNRPGDLPISYEQYF | TRBV18
CASSLRGALVQETQYF | TRBV7-6
CASSSGTALAGELFF | TRBV6-5
CASSQDPGLATHEQYF | TRBV4-1
CSAAGTNTEAFF | TRBV29-1
CSVVLSLSYEQYF | TRBV29-1
CASREKVGGRVGNEQFF | TRBV7-2
CASSFVTGNTIYF | TRBV14
CASSWRGTSGRVYEQYF | TRBV5-1
CASSPRTGAYGYTF | TRBV7-9
CASSLTGGRDEQYF | TRBV7-9
CASSTVAGVSYEQYF | TRBV19
CASSQRGIGSRGEKLFF | TRBV7-2
CASSSQEYNEQFF | TRBV7-8
CASSVRGSGNTIYF | TRBV6-1
CASSPQGTQLGNTIYF | TRBV18
CASSSTGSPYEQYF | TRBV5-6
CASSLGVSSWEQYF | TRBV6-5
CAISSGTSGSSTDTQYF | TRBV10-3
CASSRYMNTEAFF | TRBV6-5
CASSIPRMTNYGYTF | TRBV19
CASSFGGTATEAFF | TRBV27